Shown below are 13 T cell receptor beta chains from a single sample sequenced in a study of T cells after yellow fever vaccination. A single record per CDR3 protein comes from TCRdb applying MiXCR to the 5' RACE reads. The sample yields some 350,000 distinct CDR3 sequences, 11% seen once. The specimen comprised PBMCs, sampled on the day of the first yellow fever vaccination. The receptor set was obtained from a young man who received the YFV17D yellow fever vaccine.

The CDR3 sequence is CSATVSSGGGDTQYF. The CDR3 region has the DNA TGCAGTGCTACGGTTTCTAGCGGGGGAGGAGATACGCAGTATTTT. The chain recombines TRBV20-1 with TRBJ2-3, with 10 bases aligning to TRBD2. J lost 5 bases, V lost 4 bases, and 9 bases had no gene match. The CDR3 runs to 15 residues. Germline V gene lookup returns CDR1 DFQATT and CDR2 SNEGSKA (reference sequence).

This clonotype was found many times. The V call is TRBV5-1, the J call TRBJ2-2; tentative D call: TRBD1 (6 bases). The CDR3 spans 15 residues. V lost 4 bases and J lost 1, with 11 bases in between. Germline V gives CDR1 SGHRS, CDR2 YFSETQ. The CDR3 DNA sequence: TGCGCCAGCAGCGTACAGGGATGGAACACCGGGGAGCTGTTTTTT. Protein product: CASSVQGWNTGELFF.

The chain combines TRBV24-1 with TRBJ2-1, with 9 bases fitting TRBD2. Germline values: CDR1 KGHDR, CDR2 SFDVKD. The CDR3 consists of 16 residues. J gave up 0 bases and V 5 bases, and 4 bases lay outside the gene matches. The CDR3 bases are TGTGCCACCAGTGGGAGACTAGCGGCCTCCTACAATGAGCAGTTCTTC. Translation gives CATSGRLAASYNEQFF.

This clonotype occurred a few times. The chain joins TRBV30 to TRBJ2-7; 7 nucleotides line up with TRBD1. Germline trimming cut 1 base from V and 1 base from J; bases unmatched to any gene: 7. The CDR3 totals 15 residues. Looked up from germline, CDR1 is GTSNPN and CDR2 is SVGIG (reference sequence). The CDR3 here is CAWSDERDSSYEQYF. CDR3 nucleotides: TGTGCCTGGAGTGACGAGAGGGACAGTTCCTACGAGCAGTACTTC.

The rearrangement joins TRBV4-1 to TRBJ1-1, with TRBD1 identical over 7 bases. This CDR3 has 15 amino acids. Germline lookup yields CDR1 MGHRA and CDR2 YSYEKL. Losses at the gene ends were 3 bases for V and 1 base for J; bases not matched to a gene: 5. The CDR3: CASSQRDSPNTEAFF. CDR3 DNA sequence: TGCGCCAGCAGCCAGCGGGACAGCCCGAACACTGAAGCTTTCTTT.

This clonotype was counted between two and nine times. CDR3 residues: CASSQEGTSGAYEQYF. In nucleotides, the CDR3 is TGCGCCAGCAGCCAAGAAGGGACTAGCGGAGCATACGAGCAGTACTTC. V is TRBV4-1 and J is TRBJ2-7, with 11 nucleotides matching TRBD2. The CDR3 has 16 residues. CDR1 and CDR2 (germline): MGHRA, YSYEKL. After removal of 0 bases from V and 4 bases from J, the junction contained 5 bases not matched to a gene.

Only a few counts were recorded for this clonotype. The genes are TRBV5-1 and TRBJ2-5; 8 nucleotides line up with TRBD2. This CDR3 is built from 15 residues. Losses at the gene ends were 5 bases for V and 1 base for J; bases not matched to a gene: 7. The germline V gene encodes CDR1 SGHRS and CDR2 YFSETQ. The CDR3 region is CASSDAGGLQETQYF. In nucleotides, the CDR3 is TGCGCCAGCAGTGATGCGGGGGGACTCCAAGAGACCCAGTACTTC.

This clonotype was counted between two and nine times. The CDR3 sequence: CASSDWTSGLTDTQYF. The CDR3 nucleotides are TGTGCCAGCAGCGACTGGACTAGCGGCCTCACAGATACGCAGTATTTT. The rearrangement joins TRBV7-9 to TRBJ2-3, with TRBD2 matching 10 bases. The CDR3 totals 16 residues. The germline V gene encodes CDR1 SEHNR and CDR2 FQNEAQ (reference sequence). V gave up 5 bases and J gave up 2 bases; unmatched junction bases: 7.

This clonotype has just a few counts. The V gene is TRBV15, the J gene TRBJ2-1; tentatively, D is TRBD1 or TRBD2 (5 bases each). Trimming took 5 bases from V and 8 from J, leaving 16 bases between them. CDR3 length equals 14 residues. Germline values: CDR1 LNHNV, CDR2 YYDKDF (reference sequence). The CDR3 is CATSSQLGAYEQFF. The CDR3 nucleotides are TGTGCCACCAGCTCCCAACTCGGGGCCTATGAGCAGTTCTTC.

This clonotype was recorded a few times. The V gene is TRBV19, the J gene TRBJ1-6; 7 bases align to TRBD1. V was pared by 2 bases and J by 8 bases, with 6 bases of the junction left unmatched. Germline CDR1 is LNHDA and CDR2 is SQIVND (reference sequence). The CDR3 runs to 15 residues. This CDR3 reads CASSITGAVDSPLHF. DNA of the CDR3: TGTGCCAGTAGTATAACAGGGGCTGTGGATTCACCCCTCCACTTT.

The CDR3 coding sequence is TGTGCCAGCAGCCAAGGTCTAGCGGGGGGGCCGAATGAGCAGTTCTTC. Encoded protein: CASSQGLAGGPNEQFF. The V call is TRBV4-2, the J call TRBJ2-1; 12 bases map to TRBD2. The germline V gene has CDR1 LGHNA and CDR2 YNFKEQ. This CDR3 has 16 amino acids. With V trimmed by 1 base and J by 7 bases, 5 bases remained unmatched.

This chain uses TRBV7-3 with TRBJ2-1; D is unclear. Trimming took off 1 base at V and 1 base at J, with 11 bases between the two ends. Per the germline V gene, CDR1 is SGHTA and CDR2 is FQGTGA. The length of the CDR3 is 16 residues. The DNA of the CDR3 is TGTGCCAGCAGCTTAAGGCCCGTAAGATCCTACAATGAGCAGTTCTTC. Protein: CASSLRPVRSYNEQFF.

This clonotype turned up a few times. This chain connects TRBV5-1 to TRBJ2-5; D is uncertain. V was shortened by 6 bases and J by 5 bases, with 14 bases between the two germline ends. The CDR3 sequence is 13 residues long. Germline CDR1 SGHRS, CDR2 YFSETQ. CDR3: CASTPCRLETQYF. CDR3 in DNA: TGCGCCAGCACCCCCTGTCGGTTGGAGACCCAGTACTTC. Complete variable domain (other parts from reference TRBV5-1 and TRBJ2-5): KAGVTQTPRYLIKTRGQQVTLSCSPISGHRSVSWYQQTPGQGLQFLFEYFSETQRNKGNFPGRFSGRQFSNSRSEMNVSTLELGDSALYLCASTPCRLETQYFGPGTRLLVL.